This T cell receptor beta chain stems from a study of post-analysis software for immune sequencing data. Looking at the study overall: As for disease course, relapsing-remitting, secondary progressive and progressive-relapsing multiple sclerosis were all included. Study-level results: TRBV segments more frequent in patients than in controls numbered a few and included TRBV5-6, TRBV5-1 and TRBV20-1. The F measure placed samples prepared in the same batch into strongly shared clusters. Controls showed significantly higher normalized Chao1 diversity than did multiple sclerosis patients.

The authors incorporated unique molecular identifiers into the TCR beta cDNA libraries. MiXCR, run by TCRdb on the PCR reads, gives a single entry per CDR3 protein. This sample carries 800,000 to 950,000 distinct CDR3 sequences, roughly half of them seen once, and the ten largest clones take 4% to 5.5%. Trimming took 3 bases from V and 0 from J; bases not matched to a gene: 7. The CDR3 spans 18 residues. The germline V gene has CDR1 SGHVS and CDR2 FNYEAQ. Comment on this clonotype: Its antigen remains unidentified.

The receptor was isolated from a girl aged 5-17 years with multiple sclerosis. Sequencing was done on a sample of blood. This chain joins TRBV7-6 and TRBJ2-7; 14 bases align to TRBD2. The CDR3 region has the DNA TGTGCCAGCAGCTTTCCGGGACTAGCGGGAGAGTCCTCCTACGAGCAGTACTTC. It codes for CASSFPGLAGESSYEQYF.